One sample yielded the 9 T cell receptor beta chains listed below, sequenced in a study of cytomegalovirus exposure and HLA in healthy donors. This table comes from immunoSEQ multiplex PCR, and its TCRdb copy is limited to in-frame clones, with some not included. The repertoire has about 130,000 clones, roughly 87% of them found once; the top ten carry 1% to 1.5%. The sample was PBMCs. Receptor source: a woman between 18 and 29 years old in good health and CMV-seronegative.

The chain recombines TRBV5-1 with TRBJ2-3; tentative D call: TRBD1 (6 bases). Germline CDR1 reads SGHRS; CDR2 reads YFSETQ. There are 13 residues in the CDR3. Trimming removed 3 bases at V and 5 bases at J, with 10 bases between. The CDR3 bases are TGCGCCAGCAGCTACCCACAGGGAGATACGCAGTATTTT. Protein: CASSYPQGDTQYF.

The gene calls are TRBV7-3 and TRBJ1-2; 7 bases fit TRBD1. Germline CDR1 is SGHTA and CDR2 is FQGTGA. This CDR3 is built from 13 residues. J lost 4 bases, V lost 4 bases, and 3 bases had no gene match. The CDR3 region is CASSWTGSYGYTF. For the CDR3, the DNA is TGTGCCAGCAGCTGGACAGGCTCCTATGGCTACACCTTC.

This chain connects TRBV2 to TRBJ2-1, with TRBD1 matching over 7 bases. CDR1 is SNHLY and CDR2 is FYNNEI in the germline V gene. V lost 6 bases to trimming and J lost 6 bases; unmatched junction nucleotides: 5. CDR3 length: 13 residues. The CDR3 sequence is CASSGNRGNEQFF. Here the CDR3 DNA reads TGTGCCAGCAGCGGGAACAGGGGCAATGAGCAGTTCTTC.

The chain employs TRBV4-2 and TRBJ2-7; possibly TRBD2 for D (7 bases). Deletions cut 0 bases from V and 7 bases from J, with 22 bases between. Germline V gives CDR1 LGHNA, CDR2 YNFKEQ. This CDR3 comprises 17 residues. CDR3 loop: CASSQDLGGGAPSEQYF. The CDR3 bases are TGTGCCAGCAGCCAAGATCTTGGAGGGGGGGCCCCGAGTGAGCAGTACTTC.

CDR3 in DNA: TGTGCCAGCAGCCCCGAGACAGGGAATGGAAACACCATATATTTT. It codes for CASSPETGNGNTIYF. The rearrangement uses TRBV7-8 and TRBJ1-3, with 7 nucleotides matching TRBD1. There are 15 residues in the CDR3. Germline V gene data show CDR1 as SGHVS and CDR2 as FQNEAQ. The V gene end was trimmed by 5 bases and the J gene end by 3 bases; junction bases not matched to a gene: 7.

The CDR3 region is CATSRDPSGGAGTQYF. In nucleotides, the CDR3 is TGTGCCACCAGCAGAGATCCTAGCGGGGGGGCTGGGACCCAGTACTTC. This sequence joins TRBV15 and TRBJ2-5, with 12 bases identical to TRBD2. This CDR3 region has 16 residues. V lost 0 bases, J lost 7 bases, and 6 bases stayed unmatched. Germline V gene data show CDR1 as LNHNV and CDR2 as YYDKDF (reference sequence).

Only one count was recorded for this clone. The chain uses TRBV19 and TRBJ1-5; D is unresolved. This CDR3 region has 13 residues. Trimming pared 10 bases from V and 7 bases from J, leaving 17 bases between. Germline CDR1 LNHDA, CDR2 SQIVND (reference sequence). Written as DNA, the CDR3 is TGTGCCACCGCCCGGGCGGGTGCCCAGCCCCAGCATTTT. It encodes CATARAGAQPQHF.

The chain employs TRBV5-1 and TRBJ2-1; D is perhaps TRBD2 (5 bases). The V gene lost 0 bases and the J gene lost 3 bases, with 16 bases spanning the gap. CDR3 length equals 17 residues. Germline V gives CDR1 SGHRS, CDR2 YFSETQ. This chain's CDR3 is CASSLVLMRDNYNEQFF. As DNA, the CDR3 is TGCGCCAGCAGCTTGGTCCTGATGAGGGATAACTACAATGAGCAGTTCTTC.

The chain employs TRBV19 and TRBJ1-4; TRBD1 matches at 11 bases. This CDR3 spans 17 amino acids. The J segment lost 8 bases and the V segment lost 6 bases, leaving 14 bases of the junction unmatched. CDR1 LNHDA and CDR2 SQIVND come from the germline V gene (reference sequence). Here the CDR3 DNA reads TGTGCCAGTAGCCAACCCAGGGACAGGGGGACTCGAGAAAAACTGTTTTTT. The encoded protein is CASSQPRDRGTREKLFF.